This T cell receptor beta chain originates from a study of T cells in Graves' hyperthyroidism and ophthalmopathy (dated by TCRdb to the late 2010s). Describing the broader study: Peripheral blood was collected at initial diagnosis, before any treatment. To identify TCR V-J signatures that set the groups apart, the researchers used a discovery cohort of about a hundred patients, made up of 40 to 45 with Graves' ophthalmopathy and 57 with stable Graves' hyperthyroidism. An independent validation cohort of fewer than 20 hyperthyroidism patients and roughly 16 patients who later progressed to ophthalmopathy tested prospective prediction of ophthalmopathy. The 95 to 100 discovery patients were randomly split 7:3 into training and test sets. Thyroid tissue and blood T-cell repertoires from roughly 6 Graves' hyperthyroidism patients were also compared in the study. Following sampling, methimazole starting at 30 mg daily was given to hyperthyroidism patients, and high-dose intravenous methylprednisolone was given to ophthalmopathy patients. TCR Vbeta CDR3 sequencing of around 130 peripheral blood samples (more than 40 ophthalmopathy, under 80 hyperthyroidism and 17 progressor patients) is reported in the paper. Broad study findings and their caveats: In validation, the model predicted progression to ophthalmopathy with approximately 70% sensitivity and roughly 75% specificity, a median of about 6.7 months before onset. No statistical method was used to set the sample size in advance, and investigators knew the group allocation. Most expanded thyroid clonotypes (frequency above 0.001) were also found in blood, which suggests that blood repertoires may mirror thyroid immune responses. In cross-validation, a model built on a 13 V-J signature told ophthalmopathy apart from stable hyperthyroidism with under 90% sensitivity and approximately 84% specificity, and in testing the same model reached 80%/75%.

TCR beta CDR3 regions were amplified from RNA transcripts. A first-round RT-PCR of the TCR CDR3 used the HTBI primer set with the Qiagen OneStep RT-PCR kit. A second multiplex PCR round built the libraries, followed by size selection and purification. Sequencing of the libraries was done on an Illumina HiSeq2000 using paired-end 100 bp reads. The authors processed their data as follows. SOAPnuke was used to process the raw data, with reads discarded if the reads contained adapters or uncalled bases, had a mean Phred below 15, or lacked an exact constant-primer or identifier match. High-quality paired reads were merged using COPE v1.2.5, and each unique nucleotide sequence was defined as a clonotype. MiTCR v1.1 was used to align clonotypes to the IMGT TRBV, TRBD and TRBJ reference segments. The analysis included only V-J combinations with a frequency above 0.0001, which together covered 99% to 99.2% of the repertoires. A TCS score was defined as the ratio of F50 (clonal expansion) to E x V (chaos), with BLOSUM62-based TCRdist applied between CDR3 peptides within each V-J. Welch's t-statistics and random forest reduced roughly 530 V-J features to some 14, which were used in a naive Bayes classifier (R e1071). TCRdb reprocessed the public reads (quality trimming at Q25 with fastp, clone calling with MiXCR) and kept in-frame beta chains. Under each unique CDR3 protein, matching rows form one entry showing the most common genes and DNA. The V and J calls come from TCRdb's annotation, not from the publication. Here the sample has about 400,000 distinct CDR3 sequences; approximately 25% occur a single time. The top ten clones comprise 73% of the sample.

CDR1 and CDR2 (DFQATT, SNEGSKA) derive from the germline V gene (reference sequence). The CDR3 numbers 15 residues from cysteine through phenylalanine. Kept here is only the CDR3 DNA, which spans 45 bases and is read in frame from base 1. At the junction V is shortened by 3 bases and J by 3 bases; bases outside the gene matches: 6. This clonotype was counted a single time. The antigen it binds to is not known. No per-base quality is available; no much larger clone lies one base away. On its own, one read is weak support. Stable Graves' hyperthyroidism was defined as the absence of progression to ophthalmopathy over 18 months of follow-up. Hyperthyroidism patients were newly diagnosed, with disease duration under 2 months, and aged 18 to 65 years. Any patient with an uncontrolled infection, another autoimmune disease, pregnancy or lactation was excluded. Diagnoses were established on the basis of clinical symptoms, serum thyroxine and TRAb, thyroid ultrasound, and orbital computed tomography. PBMCs were isolated from about 10 ml of fresh peripheral blood by Ficoll-Paque density gradient centrifugation. Total RNA was extracted using Trizol reagent, and RNA quality was assessed on an Agilent 2100 Bioanalyzer.

This TCR derives from a man in his fifties or sixties with Graves' hyperthyroidism. This chain is built from TRBV20-1 and TRBJ2-3, with 10 bases matching TRBD2. The specimen sequenced was blood. The DNA sequence follows: TGCAGTGCTAGTGCACTAGCGGGGTGGACAGATACGCAGTATTTT. It translates to CSASALAGWTDTQYF.